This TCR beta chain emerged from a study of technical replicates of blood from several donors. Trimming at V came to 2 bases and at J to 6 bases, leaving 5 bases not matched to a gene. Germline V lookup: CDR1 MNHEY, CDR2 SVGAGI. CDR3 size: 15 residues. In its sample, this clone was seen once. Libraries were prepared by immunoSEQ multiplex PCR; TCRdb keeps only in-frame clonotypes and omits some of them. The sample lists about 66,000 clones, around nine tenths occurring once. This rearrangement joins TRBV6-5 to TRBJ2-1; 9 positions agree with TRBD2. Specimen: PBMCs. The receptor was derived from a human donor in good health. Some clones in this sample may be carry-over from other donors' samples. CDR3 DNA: TGTGCCAGCAGTTACCGGGGACTAGCTGGCAATGAGCAGTTCTTC. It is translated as CASSYRGLAGNEQFF.